These T cell receptor beta chains were read from a single sample in a study of blood T cells in healthy people across ages. Using its own MiXCR run on the 5' RACE reads, TCRdb lists one record per CDR3 protein. This sample has 600,000 to 900,000 distinct CDR3 sequences, with roughly 24% found just once. The sample was also reused in another study, on T cells of mothers and their children.

Sequencing input: blood. These receptors were collected from a boy between 10 and 17 years old in good health. The CDR3 runs from the conserved cysteine through the conserved F or W. A D gene is named only where the DNA matches it firmly. Some rows have no size entry. The others give once, few or many, or a class for an expanded clone.

-	TRBV20-1	-	TRBJ1-6	15	TGCAGTGCTAGAGCGGGGGTCAGGGGCCGGCAACCCCTCCACTTT	CSARAGVRGRQPLHF
TRBD1	TRBV24-1	-	TRBJ2-2	16	TGTGCCACCAGTGGGACAGGCCTCAAGGGGACCGGGGAGCTGTTTTTT	CATSGTGLKGTGELFF
-	TRBV25-1	-	TRBJ1-1	15	TGTGCCAGCAGTGAATATACGGGGAGGGGCACTGAAGCTTTCTTT	CASSEYTGRGTEAFF
-	TRBV3-1	-	TRBJ2-5	17	TGTGCCAGCAGCCAAATTCCGGGAAAGGATCTTGAAGAGACCCAGTACTTC	CASSQIPGKDLEETQYF
-	TRBV7-9	-	TRBJ2-3	17	TGTGCCAGCAGCTTAGCCGGAGTCGGGGGTTTGGTTGATACGCAGTATTTT	CASSLAGVGGLVDTQYF
-	TRBV29-1	-	TRBJ2-3	11	TGCAGCGTCGGAACAGGGTTACCGCAGTATTTT	CSVGTGLPQYF
TRBD2	TRBV6-1	few	TRBJ2-2	17	TGTGCCAGCACCGTGGCTAGCGGGGACCCTGGGACCGGGGAGCTGTTTTTT	CASTVASGDPGTGELFF
-	TRBV5-1	-	TRBJ1-1	15	TGCGCCAGCAGCCTCGGGGACCCTAAGAACACTGAAGCTTTCTTT	CASSLGDPKNTEAFF
-	TRBV30	-	TRBJ1-4	16	TGTGCCTGGAGTCGGAACACACCTTTAACTAATGAAAAACTGTTTTTT	CAWSRNTPLTNEKLFF
-	TRBV3-1	few	TRBJ1-2	15	TGTGCCAGCAGCCCGAGGGGCAGGGAAAACTATGGCTACACCTTC	CASSPRGRENYGYTF
TRBD2	TRBV9	few	TRBJ2-3	16	TGTGCCAGCAGCGTAGGGGCTAGCGGGGACACAGATACGCAGTATTTT	CASSVGASGDTDTQYF
TRBD1	TRBV12-3/TRBV12-4	-	TRBJ1-1	14	TGTGCCAGCAGTCCGGACAGGGGCGGTCGGGAAGCTTTCTTT	CASSPDRGGREAFF
-	TRBV5-1	-	TRBJ2-7	15	TGCGCCAGCAGCTTCCGCAGCCCAAGCTCCTACGAGCAGTACTTC	CASSFRSPSSYEQYF
-	TRBV12-3/TRBV12-4	-	TRBJ2-7	18	TGTGCCAGCAGTACTACATCCGGGTCGTTGGAGGGGCTCTACGAGCAGTACTTC	CASSTTSGSLEGLYEQYF
-	TRBV6-5	few	TRBJ1-1	13	TGTGCCAGCAGTTATCGGCAGGGTAAACAAGCTTTCTTT	CASSYRQGKQAFF
-	TRBV5-1	few	TRBJ2-3	17	TGCGCCAGCAGCTTGGCCGGGCGGGTCGGTAGCACAGATACGCAGTATTTT	CASSLAGRVGSTDTQYF
TRBD1	TRBV7-9	-	TRBJ1-2	13	TGTGCCGCGGGCCTTCGGACAGGCTATGGCTACACCTTC	CAAGLRTGYGYTF
TRBD2	TRBV9	few	TRBJ2-7	15	TGTGCCAGCAGCCGGGGGGGAGGTGGAGGCTACGAGCAGTACTTC	CASSRGGGGGYEQYF
-	TRBV24-1	few	TRBJ2-2	13	TGTGCCACCAGTGGAGGGAACACCGGGGAGCTGTTTTTT	CATSGGNTGELFF
-	TRBV7-2	few	TRBJ1-5	16	TGTGCCAGCAGCTTAGGATCAGGGGCCAGCAATCAGCCCCAGCATTTT	CASSLGSGASNQPQHF
-	TRBV10-2	few	TRBJ1-5	12	TGCGCCAGCAGTGAGTTGGGGATAGGAGAGCATTTT	CASSELGIGEHF
-	TRBV7-2	few	TRBJ1-4	15	TGTGCCAGCAGCCCGGGCCCCCCAAATAATGAAAAACTGTTTTTT	CASSPGPPNNEKLFF
TRBD2	TRBV5-1	-	TRBJ2-5	14	TGCGCCAGCACCCCCGGGGGGGACCGAGAGACCCAGTACTTC	CASTPGGDRETQYF
-	TRBV27	few	TRBJ1-1	13	TGTGCCAGCGGTCGGCATATTATCACTGAAGCTTTCTTT	CASGRHIITEAFF